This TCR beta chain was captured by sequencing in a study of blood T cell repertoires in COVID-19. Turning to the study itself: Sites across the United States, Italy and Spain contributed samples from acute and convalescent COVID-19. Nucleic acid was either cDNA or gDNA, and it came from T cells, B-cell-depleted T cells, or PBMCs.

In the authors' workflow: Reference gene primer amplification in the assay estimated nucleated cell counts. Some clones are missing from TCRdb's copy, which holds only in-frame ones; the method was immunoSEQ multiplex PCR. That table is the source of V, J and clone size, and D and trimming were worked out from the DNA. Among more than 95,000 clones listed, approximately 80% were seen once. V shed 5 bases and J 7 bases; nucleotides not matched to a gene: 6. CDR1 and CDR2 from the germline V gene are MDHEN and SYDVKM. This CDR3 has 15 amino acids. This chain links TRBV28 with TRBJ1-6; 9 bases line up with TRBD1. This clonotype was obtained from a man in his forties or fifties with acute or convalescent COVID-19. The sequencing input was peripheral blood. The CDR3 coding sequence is TGTGCCAGCAGTGAGACAGGGGGAAGGAATTCACCCCTCCACTTT. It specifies CASSETGGRNSPLHF.